Reported below is one T cell receptor beta chain. No antigen is known for it. No base quality values were provided; no much bigger clone lies one nucleotide off. The library relied on the immunoSEQ multiplex PCR assay. For the multiplex PCR, a mixture combining 60 forward primers for TCR Vbeta segments and 13 reverse primers for TCR Jbeta segments was used. The CDR3 region of rearranged TCR beta genes was amplified from genomic DNA with a multiplex PCR assay. Amplified TCR beta libraries were sequenced as 87-base-pair reads on the Illumina HiSeq System. As for the original processing: A later analysis counted about 76 million unique TCR beta chains across the 500 to 850 repertoires, and some 11 million of these chains were shared by at least two donors. Raw reads were error-corrected and collapsed into unique sequences by a nearest-neighbor algorithm in which closely related sequences were merged to remove PCR and sequencing errors. CDR3 sequences were aligned to IMGT reference sequences to assign V, D and J gene segments. For a sequence to be retained, a match of at least six nucleotides to both a V gene segment and a J gene segment was required. Rearrangements were called productive when the CDR3 lacked stop codons and stayed in frame with V and J; all others were non-productive. Following IMGT convention, CDR3 was defined as the stretch from the second conserved V-encoded cysteine to the conserved J-encoded phenylalanine. The earlier analysis of roughly 590 of the donors excluded sequences that lacked an unambiguous match to a single V gene segment. In an earlier analysis of some 590 of the donors, V segments were called functional above 56.7% productive rearrangements and were called segregating when the between-donor standard deviation exceeded 5%. A statistical classification framework was built for diagnosing cytomegalovirus status from the catalog of TCR beta chain sequences. V and J gene assignment, in a later analysis, came from comparing TCR nucleotide sequences with IMGT/GENE-DB human TR gene sequences. A later analysis assigned CDR3 sequences and most-parsimonious VDJ recombination scenarios with the TCRdist pipeline. In a later analysis, every TCR beta chain was defined by the combination of its CDR3 amino acid sequence and its V-gene family, and reads without a unique V-gene family were dropped. In a later analysis, fewer than 650 highly shared, low-generation-probability nucleotide sequences were removed to address suspected cross-contamination and a sequencing artifact. For each public chain, a later analysis derived a clonal expansion index from normalized ranks of inferred template counts within each repertoire. In a later analysis, generation probabilities were computed using a VDJ recombination model fitted to out-of-frame rearrangements, and the results were checked against IGoR. Hypergeometric tests were used in a later analysis to score TCR-TCR, TCR-HLA and TCR-CMV co-occurrence, with a repertoire-size bias correction applied to the TCR pairs. In a later analysis, false discovery rates were estimated by permuting HLA or CMV assignments 20 times. In a later analysis, co-occurring TCRs were grouped with DBSCAN, and TCRdist sequence similarity was added when clustering was performed within HLA-allele-positive subsets. Co-occurrence clustering excluded repertoires with fewer than 30,000 or more than 120,000 public chains, plus five with anomalous nucleotide sharing. Held by TCRdb, this immuneACCESS table contains in-frame sequences only and omits some clones. Under half of the omission traces to an unresolved V gene where checked; the cause of the rest is unknown. The V and J calls and clone size were taken over from that table, and D and trimming were inferred from the DNA. The sample has about 190,000 clones on record, over 70% of them singletons. The top ten clonotypes cover less than 4.5% of the sample.

The source of the sample is a study of cytomegalovirus exposure and HLA in healthy donors (dated 2017 in TCRdb). For context, the study as a whole: According to an earlier analysis of 587 of the donors, roughly 180 million T cells yielded 117 million unique TCR beta sequences and about 300 Gb of sequence data. An early release that covered about 640 HLA-typed donors contained approximately 320 gigabases of sequencing data and 80 million or so unique TCR sequences. Of the 300 to 400 genotyped donors, about 80% fell in the genetic ancestry cluster associated with self-reported Caucasian donors. The study was designed to test whether signatures of past pathogen exposure could be identified by cataloging public T cell receptors. The T cell repertoires of 670 or so subjects were profiled by immunosequencing and related to cytomegalovirus serostatus. In addition to the first cohort of several hundred subjects, a separate validation cohort of 120 different subjects was used. To predict cytomegalovirus infection status, the study combined high-throughput TCR immunosequencing, statistical association of individual TCRs with disease status, and machine learning. A later analysis re-examined previously published TCR beta repertoires from 610 or so donors and added high-resolution HLA genotyping to investigate patterns of TCR occurrence. In the later analysis, no new phenotypic data were used to find candidate immune exposures; instead, reliance was placed on TCR beta sequences and their occurrence across donors. An earlier analysis of around 580 of the donors used high-throughput TCR beta sequencing to judge whether each TCR beta V gene segment behaved as functional or pseudogenic. Donor age, sex, ethnicity and CMV serostatus were collected together with the repertoire data. In a later genetic analysis, genome-wide SNP genotypes for about 60% of the 666 donors were used, and that subset was treated as a discovery cohort. Every discovery cohort repertoire had been produced on one sequencing platform. Both class I and class II loci were covered by HLA typing, at four-digit resolution. The number of typed donors differed by locus: about 629-640 for A, B, C, DRB1 and DQB1; approximately 520 for DQA1; some 590 for DPA1; and around 450 for DPB1. Roughly five DR-DQ haplotypes were handled as single units for association and clustering because linkage in the cohort was strong. Among under 450 genotyped donors of the cohort, an average of around 240,000 unique TCR beta nucleotide sequences were sequenced per donor, around 18% of them non-productive.

The paper's findings and limits, for the study overall: In this cohort, only TCR beta chains were sequenced, and detectable features were limited by the absence of alpha or paired-chain data. The sequencing pipeline was judged likely to have produced a cluster of highly shared sequence variants as a technical artifact. The classifier was reported to diagnose cytomegalovirus status with high specificity and sensitivity in both the original and validation cohorts. Compared with equally common non-associated chains, HLA-associated TCR beta chains in a later analysis were more clonally expanded and had lower generation probabilities. In an earlier analysis of more than 450 of the donors, most TCR beta V segments were observed in productive rearrangements about 90% or about 30% of the time, broadly matching IMGT annotations. Most CMV-associated TCR beta chains appeared to be HLA-restricted in a later analysis, and the HLA associations seemed to be driven largely by CMV exposure. Immune exposure information for the cohort was limited to CMV serostatus. Linkage disequilibrium might explain the correlated functional status among segregating V segments, but an unknown experimental factor could not be excluded. The earlier analysis of approximately 560 of the donors excluded over 15 rarely observed V segments, including chromosome 9 orphons, because counts were too low. Sequencing depth was assumed to be roughly uniform across donors in the presence/absence analyses, though that assumption may not hold. A later analysis reported that several top co-occurrence clusters appeared linked to parvovirus B19, influenza, CMV and Epstein-Barr virus. A further reported finding was that TCR beta sequences accurately predicted the HLA-A and HLA-B alleles for most subjects in the first cohort. Because some donors lacked HLA typing at each locus, the association tests relied only on the typed subset. A later genetic analysis associated a missense DCLRE1C variant with V-gene and J-gene trimming of TCR beta chains, and an independent cohort replicated the association. In the study, approximately 160 TCR beta chains were listed as associated with cytomegalovirus. In a later analysis, around 15,000 TCR beta sequences were associated with specific HLA alleles at a false discovery rate of 0.05. Strong co-occurrence of HLA alleles, especially DR and DQ, made assigning TCR associations to individual alleles difficult. Most TCR sequences were seen in very few donors, while some public TCRs were found in many individuals. A few of the identified cytomegalovirus-associated TCR beta chains were confirmed in vitro to be specific for cytomegalovirus antigens. The authors suggested that the approach could potentially be extended to other disease states and immunological phenotypes. A later analysis found that TCR association rates varied across HLA loci, with DRB1 alleles showing the most associated TCRs and HLA-C alleles the fewest. In a later genetic analysis, fewer N-insertions in productive TCRs were reported among donors in an Asian-associated ancestry cluster than the approximately 670-donor mean.

The cohort consisted of some 730 healthy bone marrow donors. At the time of sampling, every cohort member was nominally healthy, though immune exposures that went unrecorded were likely present. The donor was CMV seronegative and belonged to the group of more than 300 seronegative cohort members. Each donor provided a peripheral blood sample, and peripheral blood mononuclear cells were used for TCR beta sequencing. Genomic DNA was extracted from the blood cell samples with the Qiagen DNeasy Blood Extraction Kit. The source of this sequence is a man aged 50-60 years in good health and CMV-seronegative. The sequenced sample consisted of PBMCs.

CDR3 region: CASGLEGARYQPQHF. The nucleotide sequence reads as follows: TGTGCTAGTGGTTTGGAGGGGGCCAGATATCAGCCCCAGCATTTT. The rearrangement joined TRBV12-5 to TRBJ1-5, with 7 junctional bases fitting TRBD1. Unmatched junction bases come to 5, with V trimmed by 1 base and J by 5 bases. The CDR3 measures 15 amino acids from cysteine to phenylalanine. Only CDR3 DNA is held: 45 bases, read in frame from base 1. In the germline V gene, CDR1 corresponds to LGHNT and CDR2 to FRNRAP.